The clone carrying this T cell receptor beta chain has only a few counts. The antigen is not known. V lost 4 bases, J lost 8 bases, and 22 bases lay in between. The CDR3 runs to 16 residues. CDR1 and CDR2 from the germline V gene are SGHKS and YYEKEE (reference sequence). The data stem from a study of OX40 agonist ivuxolimab in advanced cancers. Study information: Ivuxolimab doses were 0.01, 0.1, 0.3, 1.5, 3 or 10 mg/kg every 2 weeks. Partial responses were achieved by three patients, one with hepatocellular carcinoma and two with cutaneous melanoma. General study results and limits: Partial responders receiving 0.1-3.0 mg/kg showed among the lowest clonal expansion. Doses of 0.1 to 3.0 mg/kg were accompanied by clonal expansion of CD4+ and CD8+ blood T cells by week 6.

Method: immunoSEQ multiplex PCR; TCRdb's copy keeps in-frame clones and lacks some. The table has approximately 60,000 clones, under 85% seen once. The chain combines TRBV5-5 with TRBJ1-3, with D possibly matching TRBD1 (5 bases). The sequence came from an adult with an advanced solid tumor such as melanoma, head and neck, liver or kidney cancer. The specimen comprised CD4+ or CD8+ T cells sorted from blood, sampled in a trial of the OX40 agonist ivuxolimab. The CDR3 DNA reads TGTGCCAGCAGCCAGAAACGACAGTTCTCGGGGCACACCATATATTTT. Protein: CASSQKRQFSGHTIYF.